The 7 T cell receptor beta chains below were found in one sample sequenced in a study of T cell changes during pregnancy in multiple sclerosis. Produced via immunoSEQ multiplex PCR; TCRdb's table is partial and in-frame only. The table shows roughly 49,000 clones, with 80% to 95% occurring only once. Sequencing used peripheral blood, obtained after pregnancy. These receptor sequences come from a female donor with multiple sclerosis, enrolled in a pregnancy study.

The chain is built from TRBV5-6 and TRBJ2-5; TRBD1 is a possible D gene (6 bases). Looked up from germline, CDR1 is SGHDT and CDR2 is YYEEEE. Trimming stripped 2 bases from V and 2 bases from J, with 16 bases between. This CDR3 spans 16 amino acids. The DNA for the CDR3 is TGTGCCAGCAGCTTTTTTCTGGACAGAACTCAAGAGACCCAGTACTTC. Encoded protein: CASSFFLDRTQETQYF.

The chain carries TRBV7-2 and TRBJ1-5; D remains ambiguous. The CDR3 length is 15 residues. V was shortened by 3 bases and J by 2 bases, with 11 bases between the two germline ends. Germline V gene data show CDR1 as SGHTA and CDR2 as FQGNSA. The CDR3 loop is CASSLDSSGNQPQHF. The DNA for the CDR3 is TGTGCCAGCAGCTTGGACTCGAGTGGCAATCAGCCCCAGCATTTT.

The chain is built from TRBV19 and TRBJ2-7; D may be TRBD1 (6 bases). CDR3 length: 15 amino acids. Trimming removed 3 bases from V and 2 bases from J, with 14 bases in between. Germline CDR1 is LNHDA and CDR2 is SQIVND (reference sequence). CDR3 bases: TGTGCCAGTAGTATTTCCGGACAGCTCCCCTACGAGCAGTACTTC. It translates to CASSISGQLPYEQYF.

The count of this clone is one. The rearrangement joins TRBV7-2 to TRBJ1-2; TRBD1 aligns across 7 bases. V dropped 5 bases and J dropped 3; count of bases not matched to a gene: 6. CDR3 length equals 14 residues. CDR1 is SGHTA, CDR2 FQGNSA, per germline. The CDR3 DNA reads as TGTGCCAGCAGCGCCTGGACAGGAGACTATGGCTACACCTTC. Encoded protein: CASSAWTGDYGYTF.

The CDR3 region is CAISARQGNHEKLFF. For the CDR3, the DNA is TGTGCCATCAGTGCGCGACAGGGGAATCATGAAAAACTGTTTTTT. The chain couples TRBV10-3 to TRBJ1-4, with TRBD1 identical over 8 bases. The germline V gene encodes CDR1 ENHRY and CDR2 SYGVKD. The CDR3 sequence is 15 residues long. Germline trimming cut 4 bases from V and 6 bases from J; bases unmatched to any gene: 7.

Here the CDR3 reads CASSLQTAGDTQYF. The CDR3, as DNA: TGTGCCAGCAGTCTCCAGACGGCGGGGGATACGCAGTATTTT. This chain connects TRBV6-5 to TRBJ2-3, with a weak D call TRBD2 (6 bases). Trimming shortened V by 5 bases and J by 6 bases, and 15 bases separated the two germline ends. Germline V CDR1 and CDR2: MNHEY, SVGAGI. The CDR3 is made up of 14 amino acids.

V and J are TRBV15 and TRBJ1-5; perhaps TRBD1 as D (6 bases). Looked up from germline, CDR1 is LNHNV and CDR2 is YYDKDF (reference sequence). This CDR3 has 15 amino acids. Trimming stripped 0 bases from V and 5 bases from J, with 11 bases between. The CDR3 DNA is TGTGCCACCAGCAGAGACGGACAGCAATATCAGCCCCAGCATTTT. This encodes CATSRDGQQYQPQHF. The entire variable domain, with the rest obtained from reference TRBV15 and TRBJ1-5, is as follows: DAMVIQNPRYQVTQFGKPVTLSCSQTLNHNVMYWYQQKSSQAPKLLFHYYDKDFNNEADTPDNFQSRRPNTSFCFLDIRSPGLGDTAMYLCATSRDGQQYQPQHFGDGTRLSIL.